Reported below is one T cell receptor (beta chain). Its antigen remains unidentified. The CDR3 has 14 residues. Germline V gives CDR1 SGHVS, CDR2 FQNEAQ. V was clipped by 3 bases and J by 1 base; unmatched bases: 2. The repertoire was sequenced with immunoSEQ multiplex PCR; TCRdb's copy has only in-frame clones and lacks some. The data show approximately 77,000 clones, under 90% seen once. This record comes from a study of radiotherapy plus CTLA-4 blockade in lung cancer. Study information: Around 19% of enrolled patients responded objectively, and 31% had disease control. Study observations and caveats: In blood, after radiotherapy plus ipilimumab, tumor-derived TCR clones expanded.

Chemo-refractory metastatic non-small-cell lung cancer patients were treated with focal radiation plus CTLA-4 blockade with ipilimumab. The rearrangement uses TRBV7-8 and TRBJ1-1; 7 bases are a match to TRBD1. The clonotype originates from a human donor with non-small cell lung cancer who had stable disease on radiotherapy plus ipilimumab. Specimen: peripheral blood, collected from a patient treated with radiotherapy plus ipilimumab. The CDR3 is CASSFRGENTEAFF. For the CDR3, the DNA is TGTGCCAGCAGCTTCAGGGGGGAGAACACTGAAGCTTTCTTT.